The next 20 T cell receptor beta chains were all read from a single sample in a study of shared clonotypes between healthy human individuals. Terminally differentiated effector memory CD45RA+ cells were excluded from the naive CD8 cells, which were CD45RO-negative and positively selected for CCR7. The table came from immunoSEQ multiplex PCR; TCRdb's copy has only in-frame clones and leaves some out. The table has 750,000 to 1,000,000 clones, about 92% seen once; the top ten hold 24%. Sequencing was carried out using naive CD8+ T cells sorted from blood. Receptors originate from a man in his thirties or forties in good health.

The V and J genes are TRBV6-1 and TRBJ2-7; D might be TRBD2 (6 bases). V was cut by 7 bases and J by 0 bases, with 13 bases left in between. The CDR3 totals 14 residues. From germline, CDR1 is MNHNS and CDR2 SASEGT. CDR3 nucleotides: TGTGCCAGCATCCTACGGGGGTTCTCCTACGAGCAGTACTTC. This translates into CASILRGFSYEQYF.

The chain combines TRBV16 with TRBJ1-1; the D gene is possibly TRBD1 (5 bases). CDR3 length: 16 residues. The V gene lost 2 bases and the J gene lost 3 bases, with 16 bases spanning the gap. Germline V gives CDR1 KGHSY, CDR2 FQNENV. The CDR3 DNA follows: TGTGCCAGCAGCCAAGACGGGGGGTTTGAAGACACTGAAGCTTTCTTT. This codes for CASSQDGGFEDTEAFF.

This chain's CDR3 is CASSLLIGQSSYEQYF. Written as DNA, the CDR3 is TGTGCCAGCTCCCTGCTAATTGGACAGAGCTCCTACGAGCAGTACTTC. The rearrangement uses TRBV2 and TRBJ2-7, with a possible D match to TRBD1 (6 bases). This CDR3 spans 16 amino acids. Trimming left V 8 bases short and J 0 bases short, with 20 bases between. Germline V lookup: CDR1 SNHLY, CDR2 FYNNEI.

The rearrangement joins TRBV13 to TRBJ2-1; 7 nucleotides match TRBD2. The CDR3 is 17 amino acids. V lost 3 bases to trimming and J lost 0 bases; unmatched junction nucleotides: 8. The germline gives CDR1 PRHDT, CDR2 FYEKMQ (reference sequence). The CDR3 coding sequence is TGTGCCAGCAGCTTCCGACTAGCCGTTAGCTCCTACAATGAGCAGTTCTTC. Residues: CASSFRLAVSSYNEQFF.

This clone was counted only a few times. The CDR3 reads CASNPGGDEQYF. The DNA for the CDR3 is TGTGCTAGTAATCCTGGGGGGGACGAGCAGTACTTC. The V and J genes are TRBV12-5 and TRBJ2-7, with 7 bases that match TRBD2. V shed 8 bases, J shed 5 bases, and the junction held 6 bases outside the gene matches. Germline V gene lookup returns CDR1 LGHNT and CDR2 FRNRAP. The CDR3 totals 12 residues. The full variable domain, rest sourced from reference TRBV12-5 and TRBJ2-7, is DARVTQTPRHKVTEMGQEVTMRCQPILGHNTVFWYRQTMMQGLELLAYFRNRAPLDDSGMPKDRFSAEMPDATLATLKIQPSEPRDSAVYFCASNPGGDEQYFGPGTRLTVT.

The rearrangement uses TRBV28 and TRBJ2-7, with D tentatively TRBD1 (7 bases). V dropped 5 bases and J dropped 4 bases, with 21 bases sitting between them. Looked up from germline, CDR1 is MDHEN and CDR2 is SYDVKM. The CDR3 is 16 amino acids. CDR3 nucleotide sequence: TGTGCCAGCAGTGGCGGGGAGGAGACAGGGCGATACGAGCAGTACTTC. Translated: CASSGGEETGRYEQYF.

The CDR3 sequence: CASRIRGGLTEAFF. CDR3 sequence (DNA): TGTGCCAGCAGGATCCGCGGGGGGCTCACTGAAGCTTTCTTT. The V gene is TRBV6-6, the J gene TRBJ1-1; TRBD1 might be the D (6 bases). V lost 6 bases and J lost 4, with 15 bases in between. The CDR3 extends over 14 amino acids. Germline CDR1 and CDR2: MNHNY and SVGAGI (reference sequence).

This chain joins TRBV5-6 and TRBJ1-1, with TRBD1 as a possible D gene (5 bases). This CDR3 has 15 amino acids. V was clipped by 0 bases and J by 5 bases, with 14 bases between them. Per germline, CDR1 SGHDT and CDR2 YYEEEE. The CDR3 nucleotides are TGTGCCAGCAGCTTGGGTGCGGGGGGTCGGACTGAAGCTTTCTTT. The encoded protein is CASSLGAGGRTEAFF.

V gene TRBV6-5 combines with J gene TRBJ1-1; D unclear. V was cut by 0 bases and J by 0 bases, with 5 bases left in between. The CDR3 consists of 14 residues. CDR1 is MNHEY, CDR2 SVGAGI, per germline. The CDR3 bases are TGTGCCAGCAGTTACTCAGGGTTGAACACTGAAGCTTTCTTT. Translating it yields CASSYSGLNTEAFF.

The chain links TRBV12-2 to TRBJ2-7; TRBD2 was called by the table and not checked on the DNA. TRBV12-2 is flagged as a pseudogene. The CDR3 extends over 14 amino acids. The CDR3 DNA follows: TGTGCAAGTCGCTTAGTTGGAGGGGATTACGAGCAGTACTTC. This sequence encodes CASRLVGGDYEQYF.

The CDR3 region has the DNA TGCGCCAGCAGCTCCAGGAGCGGGAGTACAGATACGCAGTATTTT. Translating gives CASSSRSGSTDTQYF. The chain links TRBV5-1 to TRBJ2-3; TRBD2 matches at 8 bases. This CDR3 spans 15 amino acids. Looked up from germline, CDR1 is SGHRS and CDR2 is YFSETQ. J lost 3 bases, V lost 3 bases, and 6 bases had no gene match.

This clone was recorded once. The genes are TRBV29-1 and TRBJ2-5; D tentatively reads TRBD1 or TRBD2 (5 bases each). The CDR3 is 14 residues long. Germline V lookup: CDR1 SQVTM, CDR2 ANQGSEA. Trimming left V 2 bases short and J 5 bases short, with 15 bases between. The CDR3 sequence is CSVEIRDRQETQYF. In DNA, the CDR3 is TGCAGCGTTGAAATAAGGGACCGGCAGGAGACCCAGTACTTC.

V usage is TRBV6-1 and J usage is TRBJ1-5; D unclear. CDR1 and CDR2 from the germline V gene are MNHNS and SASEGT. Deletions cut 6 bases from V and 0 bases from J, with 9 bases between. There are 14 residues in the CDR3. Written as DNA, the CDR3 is TGTGCCAGCAGGGGAAGAAATAGCAATCAGCCCCAGCATTTT. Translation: CASRGRNSNQPQHF.

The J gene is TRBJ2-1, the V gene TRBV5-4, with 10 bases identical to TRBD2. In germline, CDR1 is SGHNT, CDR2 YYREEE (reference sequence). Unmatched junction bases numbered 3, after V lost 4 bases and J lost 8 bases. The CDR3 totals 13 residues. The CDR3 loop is CASSHGTSDEQFF. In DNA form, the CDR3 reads TGTGCCAGCAGCCACGGGACTAGCGATGAGCAGTTCTTC. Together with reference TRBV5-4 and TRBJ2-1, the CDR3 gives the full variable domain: ETGVTQSPTHLIKTRGQQVTLRCSSQSGHNTVSWYQQALGQGPQFIFQYYREEENGRGNFPPRFSGLQFPNYSSELNVNALELDDSALYLCASSHGTSDEQFFGPGTRLTVL.

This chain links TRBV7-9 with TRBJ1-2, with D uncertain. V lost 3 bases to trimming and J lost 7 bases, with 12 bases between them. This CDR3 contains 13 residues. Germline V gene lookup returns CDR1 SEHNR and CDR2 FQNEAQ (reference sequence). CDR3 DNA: TGTGCCAGCAGCTTCGGAGGCGACGGTGGCTACACCTTC. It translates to CASSFGGDGGYTF.

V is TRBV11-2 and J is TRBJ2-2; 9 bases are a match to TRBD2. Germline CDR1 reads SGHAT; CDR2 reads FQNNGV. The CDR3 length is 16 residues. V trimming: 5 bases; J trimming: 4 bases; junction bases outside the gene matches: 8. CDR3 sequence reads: CASSAPGLARTGELFF. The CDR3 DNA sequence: TGTGCCAGCAGCGCCCCGGGACTAGCACGCACCGGGGAGCTGTTTTTT.

CDR3 in DNA: TGCAGCGTTGGGGACGACGACACCCCTACGGGGCAGTACTTC. Protein: CSVGDDDTPTGQYF. The rearrangement uses TRBV29-1 and TRBJ2-7; D tentatively reads TRBD1 or TRBD2 (5 bases each). In germline, CDR1 is SQVTM, CDR2 ANQGSEA. The CDR3 is 14 residues long. Trimming cost V 4 bases and J 9 bases, with 22 bases left between them.

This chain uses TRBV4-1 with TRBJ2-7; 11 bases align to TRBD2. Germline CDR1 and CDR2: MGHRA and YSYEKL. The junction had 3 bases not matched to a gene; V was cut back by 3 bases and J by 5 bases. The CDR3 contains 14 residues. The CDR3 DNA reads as TGCGCCAGCAGCCACACTAGCGGGAGAAACGAGCAGTACTTC. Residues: CASSHTSGRNEQYF.

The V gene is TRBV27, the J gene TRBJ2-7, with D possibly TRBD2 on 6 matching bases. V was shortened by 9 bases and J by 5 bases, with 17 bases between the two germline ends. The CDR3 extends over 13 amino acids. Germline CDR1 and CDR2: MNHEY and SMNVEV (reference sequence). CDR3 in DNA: TGTGCCAGTCGGGACTCCACTCTGCACGAGCAGTACTTC. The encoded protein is CASRDSTLHEQYF.

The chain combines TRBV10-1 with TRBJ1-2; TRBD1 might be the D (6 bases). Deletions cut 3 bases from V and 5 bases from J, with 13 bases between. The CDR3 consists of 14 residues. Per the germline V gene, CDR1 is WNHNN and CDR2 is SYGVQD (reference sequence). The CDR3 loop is CASSELGGGYGYTF. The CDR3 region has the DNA TGCGCCAGCAGTGAATTGGGGGGCGGTTATGGCTACACCTTC.